The entry that follows covers one T cell receptor beta chain sequence. Generated by immunoSEQ multiplex PCR, the TCRdb table keeps only in-frame clones and is missing some. The data hold about 100,000 clones, with approximately 69% observed a single time. The entry originates in a study of blood T cell repertoires in COVID-19. The CDR3 length is 13 residues. The V end lost 6 bases, the J end lost 4 bases, and 9 bases lay between the germline ends. The V call is TRBV12-3 or TRBV12-4, the J call TRBJ1-4; D is ambiguous. Sequenced sample: peripheral blood. This TCR was sampled from an elderly man with acute or convalescent COVID-19. DNA of the CDR3: TGTGCCAGCAGGAGAAGTGTTAATGAAAAACTGTTTTTT. It encodes CASRRSVNEKLFF.